This T cell receptor (beta chain) originates from a study of T cells after yellow fever vaccination. With 6 bases clipped from V and 5 bases from J, the junction kept 7 bases outside the gene matches. CDR3 length: 14 amino acids. Germline V gene sequence: CDR1 SGHRS, CDR2 YFSETQ. Conversion of TCR transcripts into cDNA relied on 5'RACE template switching, which added a universal primer site and UMIs. TCRdb analysed the 5' RACE reads with MiXCR anew, one entry per CDR3 protein. The sample has approximately 580,000 distinct CDR3 sequences, approximately 16% seen once. The study, taken as a whole, reports: The secondary response peaked faster, at day 5 versus 15, but was weaker. Most primary-vaccination clones recurred post-booster (about 96% CD4, just over 85% CD8).

For this clonotype: What it recognizes is unknown.

The sequence was collected from a man between 18 and 35 years old who received the YFV17D yellow fever vaccine. The material was PBMCs, obtained less than 6 days after the first yellow fever vaccination. V gene TRBV5-1 combines with J gene TRBJ2-5; 10 bases align to TRBD2. The chain's CDR3 is CASTKRGGSETQYF. In DNA form, the CDR3 reads TGCGCCAGCACCAAGCGGGGGGGCTCCGAGACCCAGTACTTC.